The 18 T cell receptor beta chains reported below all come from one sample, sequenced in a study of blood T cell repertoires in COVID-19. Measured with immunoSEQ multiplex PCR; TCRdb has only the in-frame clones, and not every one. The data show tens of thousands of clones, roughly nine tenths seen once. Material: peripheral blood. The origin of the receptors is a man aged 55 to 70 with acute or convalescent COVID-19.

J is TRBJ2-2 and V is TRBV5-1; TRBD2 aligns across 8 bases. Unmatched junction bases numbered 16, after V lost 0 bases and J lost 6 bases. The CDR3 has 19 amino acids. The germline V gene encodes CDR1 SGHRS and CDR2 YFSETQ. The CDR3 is CASSLALRTSRGLAGELFF. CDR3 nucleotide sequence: TGCGCCAGCAGCTTGGCATTACGGACTAGCCGAGGACTAGCCGGGGAGCTGTTTTTT. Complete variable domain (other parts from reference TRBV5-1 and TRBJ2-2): KAGVTQTPRYLIKTRGQQVTLSCSPISGHRSVSWYQQTPGQGLQFLFEYFSETQRNKGNFPGRFSGRQFSNSRSEMNVSTLELGDSALYLCASSLALRTSRGLAGELFFGEGSRLTVL.

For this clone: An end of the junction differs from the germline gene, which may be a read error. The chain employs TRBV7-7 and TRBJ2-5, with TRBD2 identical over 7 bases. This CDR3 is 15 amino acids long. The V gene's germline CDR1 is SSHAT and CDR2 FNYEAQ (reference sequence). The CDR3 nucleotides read TGTGCTAGCAGTCGGAGCCTAGCGGAAAAAGAGACCCAGTACTTC. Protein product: CASSRSLAEKETQYF.

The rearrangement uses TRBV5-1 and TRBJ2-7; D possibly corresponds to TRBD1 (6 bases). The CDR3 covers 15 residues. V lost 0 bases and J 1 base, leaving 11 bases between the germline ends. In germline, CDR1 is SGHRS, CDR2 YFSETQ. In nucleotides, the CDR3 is TGCGCCAGCAGCTTGGATAGGACAGCTTCCTACGAGCAGTACTTC. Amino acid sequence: CASSLDRTASYEQYF.

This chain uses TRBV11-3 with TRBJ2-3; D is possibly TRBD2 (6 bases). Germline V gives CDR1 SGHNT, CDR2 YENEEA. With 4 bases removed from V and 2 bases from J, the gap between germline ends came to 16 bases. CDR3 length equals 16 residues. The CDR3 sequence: CASSSGGSRFTDTQYF. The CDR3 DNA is TGTGCCAGCAGCTCTGGGGGGTCGAGGTTCACAGATACGCAGTATTTT.

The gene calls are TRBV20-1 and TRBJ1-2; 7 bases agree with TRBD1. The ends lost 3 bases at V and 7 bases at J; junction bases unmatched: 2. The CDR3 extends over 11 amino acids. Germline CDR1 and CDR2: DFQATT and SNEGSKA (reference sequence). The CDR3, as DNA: TGCAGTGCTAGCAGGGGGGCTGGCTACACCTTC. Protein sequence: CSASRGAGYTF.

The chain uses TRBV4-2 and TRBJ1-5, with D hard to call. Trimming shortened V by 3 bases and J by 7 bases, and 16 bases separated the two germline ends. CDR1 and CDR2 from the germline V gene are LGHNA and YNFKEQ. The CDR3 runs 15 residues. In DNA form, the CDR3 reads TGTGCCAGCAGCCAGGGTTACAGTGACCAGCAGCCCCAGCATTTT. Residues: CASSQGYSDQQPQHF.

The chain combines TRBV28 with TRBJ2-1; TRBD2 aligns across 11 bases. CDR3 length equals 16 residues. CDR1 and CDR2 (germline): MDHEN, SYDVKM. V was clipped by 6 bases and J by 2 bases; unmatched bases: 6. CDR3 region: CASRTIAGGPYNEQFF. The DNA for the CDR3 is TGTGCCAGCAGGACTATAGCGGGAGGGCCCTACAATGAGCAGTTCTTC.

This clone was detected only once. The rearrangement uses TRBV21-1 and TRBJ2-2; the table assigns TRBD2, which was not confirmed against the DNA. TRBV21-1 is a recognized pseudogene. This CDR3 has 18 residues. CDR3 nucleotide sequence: TGTGCCAGCAGCAAATGGGGGGGTAGCGGGAGAGACACCGGGGAGCTGTTTTTT. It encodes CASSKWGGSGRDTGELFF.

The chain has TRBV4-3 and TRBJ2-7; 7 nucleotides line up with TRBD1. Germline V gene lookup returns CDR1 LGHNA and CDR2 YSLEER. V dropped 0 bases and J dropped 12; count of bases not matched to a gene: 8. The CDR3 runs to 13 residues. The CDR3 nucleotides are TGCGCCAGCAGCCAAGATGCCGGGGACAGATTGTACTTC. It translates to CASSQDAGDRLYF.

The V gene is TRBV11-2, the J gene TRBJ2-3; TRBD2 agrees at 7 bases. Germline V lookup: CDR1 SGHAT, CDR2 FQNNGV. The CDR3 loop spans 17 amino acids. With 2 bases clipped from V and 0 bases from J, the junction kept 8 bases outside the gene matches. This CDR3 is CASSLLLGGTSTDTQYF. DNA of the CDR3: TGTGCCAGCAGCTTACTACTGGGGGGGACTAGCACAGATACGCAGTATTTT.

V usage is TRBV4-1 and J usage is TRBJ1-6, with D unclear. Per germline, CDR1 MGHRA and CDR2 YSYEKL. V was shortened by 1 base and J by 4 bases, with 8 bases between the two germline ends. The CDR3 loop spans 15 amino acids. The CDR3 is CASSQATSYNSPLHF. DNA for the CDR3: TGCGCCAGCAGCCAAGCAACATCTTATAATTCACCCCTCCACTTT.

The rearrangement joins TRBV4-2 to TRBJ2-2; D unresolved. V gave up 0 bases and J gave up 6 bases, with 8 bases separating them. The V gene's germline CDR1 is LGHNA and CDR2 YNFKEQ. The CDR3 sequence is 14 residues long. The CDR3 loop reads CASSQDEWSGELFF. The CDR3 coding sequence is TGTGCCAGCAGCCAAGATGAGTGGTCCGGGGAGCTGTTTTTT.

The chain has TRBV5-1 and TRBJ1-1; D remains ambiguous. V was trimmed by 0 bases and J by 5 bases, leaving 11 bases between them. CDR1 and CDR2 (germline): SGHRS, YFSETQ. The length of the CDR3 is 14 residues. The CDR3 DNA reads TGCGCCAGCAGCTTGGGTGCACAGCTTACTGAAGCTTTCTTT. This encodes CASSLGAQLTEAFF.

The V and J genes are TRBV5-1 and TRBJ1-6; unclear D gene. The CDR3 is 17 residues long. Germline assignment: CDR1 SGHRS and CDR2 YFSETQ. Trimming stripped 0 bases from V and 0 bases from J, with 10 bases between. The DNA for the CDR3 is TGCGCCAGCAGCTTGGGGCAGAGGAGCTCCTATAATTCACCCCTCCACTTT. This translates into CASSLGQRSSYNSPLHF.

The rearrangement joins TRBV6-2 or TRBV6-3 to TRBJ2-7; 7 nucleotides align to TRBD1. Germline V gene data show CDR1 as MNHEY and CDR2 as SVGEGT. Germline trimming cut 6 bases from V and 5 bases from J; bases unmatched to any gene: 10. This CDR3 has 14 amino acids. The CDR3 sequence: CASSPRGKYDEQYF. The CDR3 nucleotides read TGTGCCAGCAGCCCCAGGGGGAAATATGACGAGCAGTACTTC.

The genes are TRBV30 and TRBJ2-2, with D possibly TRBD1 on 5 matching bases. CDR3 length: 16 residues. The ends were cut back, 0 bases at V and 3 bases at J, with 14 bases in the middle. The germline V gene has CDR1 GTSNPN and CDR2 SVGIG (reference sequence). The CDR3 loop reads CAWSVKGRVHTGELFF. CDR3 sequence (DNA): TGTGCCTGGAGTGTAAAGGGCAGGGTCCACACCGGGGAGCTGTTTTTT.

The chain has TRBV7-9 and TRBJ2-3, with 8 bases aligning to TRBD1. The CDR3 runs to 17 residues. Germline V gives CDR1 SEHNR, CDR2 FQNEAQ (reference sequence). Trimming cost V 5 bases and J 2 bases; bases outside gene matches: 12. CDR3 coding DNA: TGTGCCAGCAGCCGAACAGGGGGGAGGATGGACACAGATACGCAGTATTTT. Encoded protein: CASSRTGGRMDTDTQYF.

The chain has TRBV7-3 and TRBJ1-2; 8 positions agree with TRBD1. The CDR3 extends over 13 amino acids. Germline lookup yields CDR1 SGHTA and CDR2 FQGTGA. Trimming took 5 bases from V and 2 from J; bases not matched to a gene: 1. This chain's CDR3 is CASSRDRNYGYTF. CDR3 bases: TGTGCCAGCAGCCGGGACAGGAACTATGGCTACACCTTC.